A selection of T cell receptor beta chains follows, all from one sample in a study of blood T cells in healthy people across ages. MiXCR, applied by TCRdb to the 5' RACE reads, yields one record per CDR3 protein. The table shows under 2,000,000 distinct CDR3 sequences, with roughly 50% occurring only once. The sequenced sample was blood. These receptors were obtained from a woman in her thirties or forties in good health. Both conserved end residues are part of each CDR3. D genes are given only for firm matches. Some rows have no size entry. The others give once, few or many, or a class for an expanded clone.

d_call j_call clone_size cdr3_length v_call cdr3_nt cdr3_aa
. TRBJ2-5 . 17 TRBV15 TGTGCCACCAGCAGAGGTGACAAACGACCATACCAAGAGACCCAGTACTTC CATSRGDKRPYQETQYF
. TRBJ2-5 . 15 TRBV19 TGTGCCAGTAGTCCCGGGGCCGCCATTGGAGAGACCCAGTACTTC CASSPGAAIGETQYF
. TRBJ2-5 . 14 TRBV5-1 TGCGCCAGCAGCCCGAGAACAGCCAACTACAAGCAGTACTTC CASSPRTANYKQYF
TRBD1 TRBJ1-2 . 15 TRBV15 TGTGCCACCAGCAGAGATCACCAGGGGGTATATGGCTACACCTTC CATSRDHQGVYGYTF
TRBD1 TRBJ2-5 . 15 TRBV27 TGTGCCAGCAGTCCAGGGACAGGATGCCAAGAGACCCAGTACTTC CASSPGTGCQETQYF
TRBD2 TRBJ2-1 once 16 TRBV7-2 TGTGCCAGCAGCTTAGCGACTAGCGGATCGTCCAATGAGCAGTTCTTC CASSLATSGSSNEQFF
. TRBJ2-1 . 14 TRBV2 TGTGCCAGCCGCCCGGGACTTTCCTACAATGAGCAGTTCTTC CASRPGLSYNEQFF
. TRBJ1-6 . 18 TRBV3-1 TGTGCCAGCAGTCCCCTCCGACCGACGGGATGGAATAATTCACCCCTCCACTTT CASSPLRPTGWNNSPLHF
. TRBJ1-1 . 16 TRBV4-1 TGCGCCAGCAGCCAAAGGGGAGGCACCATGAACACTGAAGCTTTCTTT CASSQRGGTMNTEAFF
TRBD1 TRBJ1-5 . 20 TRBV6-1 TGTGCCAGCACCCCCCATCCCCCCGGGACAGGGGGCAAGGGCAATCAGCCCCAGCATTTT CASTPHPPGTGGKGNQPQHF
. TRBJ2-4 . 11 TRBV25-1 TGTGCCAGCAGTCCTTTTACAGGGCAGTACTTC CASSPFTGQYF
TRBD1 TRBJ2-1 . 16 TRBV11-1 TGTGCCAGCAGCTTAGCGGCCGGGACAGGGGGGAATGAGCAGTTCTTC CASSLAAGTGGNEQFF
. TRBJ1-4 . 14 TRBV14 TGTGCCAGCAGTCGCGTGGGCCAATCCGAAAAACTGTTTTTT CASSRVGQSEKLFF
TRBD2 TRBJ2-7 . 15 TRBV6-1 TGTGCCAGCAGTCCTATTAGCGGGGAGACCTACGAGCAGTACTTC CASSPISGETYEQYF
. TRBJ2-5 . 15 TRBV7-2 TGTGCCAGCAGCTTAGGTAGTACCTCTCAAGAGACCCAGTACTTC CASSLGSTSQETQYF
. TRBJ2-3 few 14 TRBV20-1 TGCAGTGCCATCCGCGGCCCTAGCACAGATACGCAGTATTTT CSAIRGPSTDTQYF
TRBD1 TRBJ2-3 . 18 TRBV4-2 TGTGCCAGCAGCCAAGAGAGGAGTGGGACAGGGTGCTGCGATACGCAGTATTTT CASSQERSGTGCCDTQYF
. TRBJ2-5 . 14 TRBV28 TGTGCCAGCAGTCCCCAATGGGGATTTCATGAGCAGTACTTC CASSPQWGFHEQYF
. TRBJ2-5 . 14 TRBV18 TGTGCCAGCTCACCAATTAGAGGGCCAGAGACCCAGTACTTC CASSPIRGPETQYF
. TRBJ1-2 few 14 TRBV6-1 TGTGCCAGCGGGGGGTCGTTAGAGGTGCGTGGCTACACCTTC CASGGSLEVRGYTF
. TRBJ2-1 . 12 TRBV5-1 TGCGCCAGCAGCAGGGAGAAGGGTGAGCAGTTCTTC CASSREKGEQFF
TRBD1 TRBJ1-5 . 16 TRBV4-1 TGCGCCAGCAGCCACGATATAACAGGGGGCAATCAGCCCCAGCATTTT CASSHDITGGNQPQHF